Below are 27 T cell receptor beta chains sequenced from a single sample in a study of beta chain features in type 1 diabetes. Every bit of the isolated RNA underwent reverse transcription, so sequencing read expressed TCRB transcripts. Repertoires were generated with immunoSEQ multiplex PCR, while TCRdb's copy carries only in-frame clones and drops some. Here the sample spans around 250,000 clones, about 71% being singletons. Sequencing input: naive CD4+ T cells from blood. The source is a man younger than 45 in good health.

V is TRBV29-1 and J is TRBJ2-7, with D possibly matching TRBD2 (5 bases). The V and J ends lost 4 bases and 3 bases respectively, with 13 bases between them. The CDR3 spans 13 residues. CDR1 SQVTM and CDR2 ANQGSEA come from the germline V gene. The CDR3 DNA sequence: TGCAGCGTTGGGACTTTGGGAGTCTACGAGCAGTACTTC. This encodes CSVGTLGVYEQYF.

This clone was seen a few times. This sequence joins TRBV30 and TRBJ1-2; weak D call: TRBD1 (5 bases). Looked up from germline, CDR1 is GTSNPN and CDR2 is SVGIG (reference sequence). The CDR3 is made up of 14 amino acids. The germline V and J ends were trimmed by 4 bases and 2 bases, with 14 bases remaining between them. The CDR3 DNA sequence: TGTGCCTGGATACTCCCGGGACGGAACTATGGCTACACCTTC. This encodes CAWILPGRNYGYTF.

The CDR3 here is CSAGTGHYEQYF. The CDR3 DNA is TGCAGCGCGGGGACAGGGCACTACGAGCAGTACTTC. The V call is TRBV29-1, the J call TRBJ2-7, with 9 bases that match TRBD1. Per germline, CDR1 SQVTM and CDR2 ANQGSEA. The V gene end was trimmed by 7 bases and the J gene end by 3 bases; junction bases not matched to a gene: 4. The CDR3 contains 12 residues.

The genes are TRBV15 and TRBJ2-7; 10 nucleotides align to TRBD1. The germline V gene encodes CDR1 LNHNV and CDR2 YYDKDF (reference sequence). V was pared by 0 bases and J by 2 bases, with 4 bases of the junction left unmatched. The CDR3 spans 16 residues. CDR3 sequence reads: CATSREWDRGTYEQYF. The CDR3 nucleotides read TGTGCCACCAGCAGAGAATGGGACAGGGGTACCTACGAGCAGTACTTC.

The chain employs TRBV6-5 and TRBJ2-1, with D perhaps matching TRBD1 (5 bases). This CDR3 region has 13 residues. The V and J ends lost 2 bases and 10 bases respectively, with 12 bases between them. Germline assignment: CDR1 MNHEY and CDR2 SVGAGI. The CDR3 protein is CASSYVQGPEQFF. The CDR3 DNA reads TGTGCCAGCAGTTACGTCCAGGGCCCCGAGCAGTTCTTC.

This clone was observed a few times. The chain recombines TRBV29-1 with TRBJ2-7; D not certain. This CDR3 comprises 12 residues. V lost 4 bases and J 0 bases, leaving 7 bases between the germline ends. Germline V gives CDR1 SQVTM, CDR2 ANQGSEA. DNA for the CDR3: TGCAGCGTTGCGCGTTCCTCCTACGAGCAGTACTTC. Translation: CSVARSSYEQYF.

The chain combines TRBV23-1 with TRBJ2-5, with 11 positions matching TRBD1. TRBV23-1 is noted as an ORF with a role that remains uncertain. The V and J ends lost 2 bases and 5 bases, in that order; junction bases with no gene match: 4. The CDR3 loop spans 15 amino acids. CDR3 in DNA: TGCGCCAGCAGTCAAGGACAGGGGGCTGTTGAGACCCAGTACTTC. Translated: CASSQGQGAVETQYF.

The chain carries TRBV30 and TRBJ1-1; weak D call: TRBD1 (5 bases). The ends were cut back, 2 bases at V and 1 base at J, with 8 bases in the middle. The germline gives CDR1 GTSNPN, CDR2 SVGIG (reference sequence). The CDR3 totals 13 residues. CDR3: CAWSRQRNTEAFF. CDR3 nucleotides: TGTGCCTGGAGTCGACAGCGGAACACTGAAGCTTTCTTT. The full variable domain, its missing parts supplied by reference TRBV30 and TRBJ1-1, is SQTIHQWPATLVQPVGSPLSLECTVEGTSNPNLYWYRQAAGRGLQLLFYSVGIGQISSEVPQNLSASRPQDRQFILSSKKLLLSDSGFYLCAWSRQRNTEAFFGQGTRLTVV.

V and J are TRBV30 and TRBJ2-3; D gene unclear. Deletions cut 5 bases from V and 1 base from J, with 7 bases between. Germline assignment: CDR1 GTSNPN and CDR2 SVGIG (reference sequence). CDR3 size: 12 residues. DNA for the CDR3: TGTGCCTGGGGCGTCGGCACAGATACGCAGTATTTT. It specifies CAWGVGTDTQYF.

V is TRBV23-1 and J is TRBJ2-7, with D possibly being TRBD1 (6 bases). TRBV23-1 falls under the ORF class, with uncertain function. The CDR3 is 14 residues long. V was cut by 7 bases and J by 1 base, with 14 bases left in between. CDR3 sequence (DNA): TGCGCCAGCATCTCAGACAGGACTTCCTACGAGCAGTACTTC. This sequence encodes CASISDRTSYEQYF.

With respect to this clone: Other nucleotide sequences in the sample specify the same CDR3. The chain employs TRBV29-1 and TRBJ2-1; D may correspond to TRBD1 or TRBD2 (5 bases each). V was trimmed by 4 bases and J by 10 bases, leaving 8 bases between them. The V gene's germline CDR1 is SQVTM and CDR2 ANQGSEA. The CDR3 loop spans 10 amino acids. In DNA, the CDR3 is TGCAGCGTTGGCCGGGACGAGCAGTTCTTC. Amino acid sequence: CSVGRDEQFF.

The chain combines TRBV5-1 with TRBJ2-7; no reliable D call. Trimming stripped 3 bases from V and 4 bases from J, with 5 bases between. Germline loops: CDR1 SGHRS, CDR2 YFSETQ. This CDR3 contains 11 residues. The DNA for the CDR3 is TGCGCCAGCAGCTCGGAGTACGAGCAGTACTTC. This translates into CASSSEYEQYF.

The CDR3 nucleotides are TGCAGCGTTGTACAGGGATCAGGAGGCTACACCTTC. It is translated as CSVVQGSGGYTF. The chain is built from TRBV29-1 and TRBJ1-2; tentatively, D is TRBD1 (6 bases). The CDR3 consists of 12 residues. In germline, CDR1 is SQVTM, CDR2 ANQGSEA. Trimming cost V 4 bases and J 8 bases, with 14 bases left between them.

This rearrangement joins TRBV30 to TRBJ1-2; D remains unclear. The V gene's germline CDR1 is GTSNPN and CDR2 SVGIG (reference sequence). CDR3 length: 15 residues. Trimming took 0 bases from V and 4 from J, leaving 15 bases between them. The CDR3 region has the DNA TGTGCCTGGAGTGTGTACCCTGGCTCCGGCTATGGCTACACCTTC. Translation gives CAWSVYPGSGYGYTF.

The chain is built from TRBV30 and TRBJ2-7, with D possibly being TRBD2 (6 bases). Germline-derived CDR1 and CDR2 are GTSNPN and SVGIG (reference sequence). The CDR3 spans 14 residues. Between the trimmed V and J ends, which lost 1 base and 6 bases, there was a span of 16 bases. Here the CDR3 reads CAWSGVGGTREQYF. The DNA for the CDR3 is TGTGCCTGGAGTGGAGTGGGAGGCACCCGCGAGCAGTACTTC.

This clone has only a few counts. V usage is TRBV25-1 and J usage is TRBJ2-5; D remains unclear. Trimming cost V 1 base and J 5 bases, with 2 bases left between them. Germline V CDR1 and CDR2: MGHDK, SYGVNS. The CDR3 covers 11 residues. The CDR3 region is CASSEWETQYF. In DNA, the CDR3 is TGTGCCAGCAGTGAATGGGAGACCCAGTACTTC. Full variable domain (remainder filled in from reference TRBV25-1 and TRBJ2-5): EADIYQTPRYLVIGTGKKITLECSQTMGHDKMYWYQQDPGMELHLIHYSYGVNSTEKGDLSSESTVSRIRTEHFPLTLESARPSHTSQYLCASSEWETQYFGPGTRLLVL.

V gene TRBV6-1 combines with J gene TRBJ2-6; D call uncertain. Per germline, CDR1 MNHNS and CDR2 SASEGT. The CDR3 covers 13 residues. V lost 10 bases, J lost 3 bases, and 10 bases lay in between. The CDR3 DNA reads as TGTGCCACCCGGATTAATGGGGCCAACGTCCTGACTTTC. It yields the protein CATRINGANVLTF.

V usage is TRBV28 and J usage is TRBJ2-5; 8 bases agree with TRBD2. The CDR3 has 13 residues. The ends lost 8 bases at V and 4 bases at J; junction bases unmatched: 6. From germline, CDR1 is MDHEN and CDR2 SYDVKM. The CDR3 nucleotides read TGTGCCAGCGGACCGGGAGGGGGAGAGACCCAGTACTTC. This gives the protein CASGPGGGETQYF.

The chain is built from TRBV29-1 and TRBJ1-1, with TRBD1 matching over 7 bases. Germline CDR1 reads SQVTM; CDR2 reads ANQGSEA. The CDR3 totals 10 residues. V was clipped by 7 bases and J by 5 bases; unmatched bases: 1. CDR3 bases: TGCAGCGGCAGGGGGACTGAAGCTTTCTTT. Translated: CSGRGTEAFF.

The chain links TRBV9 to TRBJ2-4, with 9 bases that match TRBD1. Germline V gene lookup returns CDR1 SGDLS and CDR2 YYNGEE. The J segment lost 7 bases and the V segment lost 4 bases, leaving 12 bases of the junction unmatched. The CDR3 has 16 residues. The CDR3, as DNA: TGTGCCAGCAGCCCCACGGTGGGACAGGGAAGGAACATTCAGTACTTC. It yields the protein CASSPTVGQGRNIQYF.

The V gene is TRBV30, the J gene TRBJ2-7; D not certain. Trimming removed 5 bases from V and 2 bases from J, with 19 bases in between. This CDR3 contains 15 residues. Germline CDR1 is GTSNPN and CDR2 is SVGIG (reference sequence). The CDR3 DNA sequence: TGTGCCTGGGGAAACTGGCGTTTATCCACCTACGAGCAGTACTTC. Protein sequence: CAWGNWRLSTYEQYF.

The chain employs TRBV28 and TRBJ2-1, with D perhaps TRBD1 (5 bases). Germline loops: CDR1 MDHEN, CDR2 SYDVKM. The CDR3 spans 16 residues. Trimming pared 5 bases from V and 0 bases from J, leaving 14 bases between. CDR3 in amino acids: CASSIQQVPSYNEQFF. The CDR3 DNA reads TGTGCCAGCAGTATACAACAGGTACCCTCCTACAATGAGCAGTTCTTC.

This sequence joins TRBV9 and TRBJ2-7, with 7 nucleotides matching TRBD2. In germline, CDR1 is SGDLS, CDR2 YYNGEE. The length of the CDR3 is 15 residues. Trimming removed 0 bases from V and 4 bases from J; junction bases left unmatched: 7. The CDR3 coding sequence is TGTGCCAGCAGCGTAGGTTGGGGAGGGAGGTACGAGCAGTACTTC. This codes for CASSVGWGGRYEQYF. Variable domain in full (rest from reference TRBV9 and TRBJ2-7): DSGVTQTPKHLITATGQRVTLRCSPRSGDLSVYWYQQSLDQGLQFLIQYYNGEERAKGNILERFSAQQFPDLHSELNLSSLELGDSALYFCASSVGWGGRYEQYFGPGTRLTVT.

This clone has more than one count but fewer than ten. The chain recombines TRBV10-3 with TRBJ1-5; perhaps TRBD1 as D (5 bases). The CDR3 contains 14 residues. Germline assignment: CDR1 ENHRY and CDR2 SYGVKD. The V and J ends lost 10 bases and 2 bases respectively, with 15 bases between them. CDR3 coding DNA: TGTGCCACCGGGGCCGAAATGGGCAATCAGCCCCAGCATTTT. Translated, it gives CATGAEMGNQPQHF.

This chain joins TRBV14 and TRBJ2-7, with D hard to call. Germline CDR1 is SGHDN and CDR2 is FVKESK. Trimming took off 4 bases at V and 4 bases at J, with 8 bases between the two ends. This CDR3 spans 12 amino acids. DNA for the CDR3: TGTGCCAGCAGCCCTGGGCGGTACGAGCAGTACTTC. Translating it yields CASSPGRYEQYF.

This clone was seen only a few times. This rearrangement joins TRBV30 to TRBJ2-2; no reliable D call. The CDR3 spans 13 residues. From germline, CDR1 is GTSNPN and CDR2 SVGIG (reference sequence). The germline V and J ends were trimmed by 2 bases and 4 bases, with 8 bases remaining between them. CDR3 loop: CAWSPRITGELFF. CDR3 nucleotides: TGTGCCTGGAGTCCCAGAATCACCGGGGAGCTGTTTTTT.

In this sample, this clone turned up once. The V and J genes are TRBV25-1 and TRBJ2-5, with TRBD1 as a possible D gene (6 bases). Germline CDR1 MGHDK, CDR2 SYGVNS. The length of the CDR3 is 13 residues. V was pared by 2 bases and J by 6 bases, with 10 bases between. The DNA for the CDR3 is TGTGCCAGCAGTGAAGGGGGCCCGCAGACCCAGTACTTC. It is translated as CASSEGGPQTQYF.